Listed below are T cell receptor beta chains from one sample, sequenced in a study of breast tumors, draining lymph nodes, adjacent tissues. TCRdb re-analysed the multiplex PCR reads in MiXCR, keeping a single row per CDR3 protein. The sample comprises 160,000 or so distinct CDR3 sequences, about 33% of which are singletons, and around 4% rests with the top ten. Sequencing was carried out using axillary lymph node tissue. The receptor set was obtained from a female donor with breast cancer. Some clones in this sample may be carry-over from other donors' samples. Both conserved end residues are part of each CDR3.

CDR3aa	v_gene	j_gene
CSARPPSYNEQFF	TRBV20-1	TRBJ2-1
CSVKRELMNEQFF	TRBV20-1	TRBJ2-1
CASSPLETGDEQFF	TRBV3-1	TRBJ2-1
CASSYFGQYYEQYF	TRBV6-4	TRBJ2-7
CAISVRQGTSREQYF	TRBV10-3	TRBJ2-7
CASSDGTGGSPLHF	TRBV2	TRBJ1-6
CASSSTGAPYNEQFF	TRBV19	TRBJ2-1
CASSLGGGHNEQFF	TRBV11-2	TRBJ2-1
CATSGHETHSGGTQYF	TRBV24-1	TRBJ2-5
CASRIGNTIYF	TRBV11-2	TRBJ1-3
CASSRLGDNEKLFF	TRBV3-1	TRBJ1-4
CASSLGLHEQFF	TRBV7-8	TRBJ2-1
CASSSAISGPQHF	TRBV28	TRBJ1-5
CASSFLGRETQYF	TRBV27	TRBJ2-5
CASSVSDTQYF	TRBV5-6	TRBJ2-3
CASSDSPQASTDTQYF	TRBV6-4	TRBJ2-3
CATSDYSGTGYGYTF	TRBV24-1	TRBJ1-2
CATSRALPLHRGLFF	TRBV15	TRBJ2-2
CASSFPGQGYEQYF	TRBV7-2	TRBJ2-7
CSAYDRRLTGELFF	TRBV20-1	TRBJ2-2
CASSLGTGASEQYF	TRBV12-3/TRBV12-4	TRBJ2-7
CASSLRSRPTDTQYF	TRBV14	TRBJ2-3
CASSTKRGGEETQYF	TRBV5-4	TRBJ2-5
CASSRTGETTEAFF	TRBV11-3	TRBJ1-1
CASSPGGHEQFF	TRBV11-2	TRBJ2-1
CASSRTPGHEQFF	TRBV4-3	TRBJ2-1
CASSFTSGGWYEQYF	TRBV11-2	TRBJ2-7
CASSPGQGPHRDEKLFF	TRBV4-2	TRBJ1-4
CSAHADRYSNQPQHF	TRBV20-1	TRBJ1-5
CASSLTDTQYF	TRBV7-9	TRBJ2-3
CASSLGDLGGNQPQHF	TRBV7-9	TRBJ1-5
CASSASNEQYF	TRBV7-9	TRBJ2-7
CASSQLDRASSGNTIYF	TRBV14	TRBJ1-3
CASSLVGDRAYEQYF	TRBV7-9	TRBJ2-7
CASSLGAGGPDAQHF	TRBV7-2	NA
CSARGGPF	TRBV20-1	TRBJ1-4
CASSISGGSKTDTQYF	TRBV19	TRBJ2-3
CAISQAQGQETQYF	TRBV10-3	TRBJ2-5
CASSLGGQGVDGYTF	TRBV28	TRBJ1-2
CASSPLQAETSTDTQYF	TRBV7-8	TRBJ2-3
CASGDGAGELLF	TRBV12-3/TRBV12-4	TRBJ2-2
CASSVMTDTQYF	TRBV9	TRBJ2-3
CSASFAGLINEQYF	TRBV20-1	TRBJ2-3
CASSYGTNEKLFF	TRBV6-5	TRBJ1-4
CSARDPIAVTQYF	TRBV20-1	TRBJ2-3
CSGVRQNTGELFF	TRBV29-1	TRBJ2-2
CASSLRIPDRSFETQYF	TRBV18	TRBJ2-5
CATSRDFKAKLFF	TRBV15	TRBJ1-4
CASSYPGLDHQPQHF	TRBV7-9	TRBJ1-5